The clone carrying this T cell receptor beta chain was recorded a few times. As yet, its antigen is unknown. Germline CDR1 SEHNR, CDR2 FQNEAQ (reference sequence). The V gene end was trimmed by 3 bases and the J gene end by 3 bases; junction bases not matched to a gene: 5. The CDR3 sequence is 14 residues long. These data come from a study of beta chain features in type 1 diabetes. The investigators reverse transcribed all of the isolated RNA, so they sequenced expressed TCRB transcripts. Clones were sequenced by immunoSEQ multiplex PCR, and TCRdb holds only the in-frame ones, with some missing. This sample has some 250,000 clones, with approximately 11% found just once. General observations from the study: TCRB CDR3 length was moderately but significantly reduced in all four CD4+ subsets of Type 1 diabetes patients.

The gene calls are TRBV7-9 and TRBJ2-7, with 7 positions matching TRBD1. The TCR comes from a man aged 25-40 years with type 1 diabetes. Input material: naive CD4+ T cells from blood. In nucleotides, the CDR3 is TGTGCCAGCAGCTTTGGGACAGCGGTCTACGAGCAGTACTTC. Protein product: CASSFGTAVYEQYF. The full variable domain, rest sourced from reference TRBV7-9 and TRBJ2-7, is DTGVSQNPRHKITKRGQNVTFRCDPISEHNRLYWYRQTLGQGPEFLTYFQNEAQLEKSRLLSDRFSAERPKGSFSTLEIQRTEQGDSAMYLCASSFGTAVYEQYFGPGTRLTVT.